The 3 T cell receptor beta chains presented below share a single source sample, sequenced in a study of regulatory T cells in long-lasting Graves disease. Time point denoted: persistent/refractory GD, antithyroid drugs over 5 years with positive TRAb. Researchers made the TCR library from RNA that was extracted from PBMCs. CDR3-region Arm-PCR and iRepertoire HTBI primers produced the TCR beta libraries. TCRdb re-called the multiplex PCR reads through MiXCR, storing one row per CDR3 protein. The sample shows about 310,000 distinct CDR3 sequences, more than 20% of them seen only once. Sequenced material: peripheral blood mononuclear cells (PBMCs), taken when the disease was refractory, from a patient treated with antithyroid drugs. Receptor source: a female donor with Graves disease.

This clonotype appeared many times. The chain employs TRBV20-1 and TRBJ2-7; TRBD1 aligns across 7 bases. Germline loops: CDR1 DFQATT, CDR2 SNEGSKA (reference sequence). Germline trimming cut 4 bases from V and 0 bases from J; bases unmatched to any gene: 6. This CDR3 has 14 amino acids. The chain's CDR3 is CSANRGLFSYEQYF. CDR3 coding DNA: TGCAGTGCTAACAGGGGTCTATTCTCCTACGAGCAGTACTTC.

This clonotype appeared many times. This chain uses TRBV2 with TRBJ1-4, with TRBD1 matching 10 bases. Looked up from germline, CDR1 is SNHLY and CDR2 is FYNNEI. The junction had 6 bases not matched to a gene; V was cut back by 3 bases and J by 8 bases. The CDR3 has 15 amino acids. The CDR3 here is CASSDVGTGDEKLFF. CDR3 DNA: TGTGCCAGCAGTGATGTAGGGACAGGGGACGAAAAACTGTTTTTT.

The gene calls are TRBV19 and TRBJ2-7; D is uncertain. The CDR3 loop spans 12 amino acids. Germline-derived CDR1 and CDR2 are LNHDA and SQIVND (reference sequence). Trimming pared 4 bases from V and 4 bases from J, leaving 8 bases between. The CDR3 reads CASSRDWYEQYF. For the CDR3, the DNA is TGTGCCAGTAGTAGAGACTGGTACGAGCAGTACTTC. The whole variable domain, filled in from reference TRBV19 and TRBJ2-7, reads DGGITQSPKYLFRKEGQNVTLSCEQNLNHDAMYWYRQDPGQGLRLIYYSQIVNDFQKGDIAEGYSVSREKKESFPLTVTSAQKNPTAFYLCASSRDWYEQYFGPGTRLTVT.